There are a few counts of the clone carrying this T cell receptor (beta chain). It was with unique molecular identifiers that the TCRbeta library was prepared. TCRdb analysed the PCR reads with MiXCR anew, one entry per CDR3 protein. This sample has 300,000 to 400,000 distinct CDR3 sequences; 23% occur once, and the top ten carry 9.5% to 13%. This entry comes from a study of T-cell reconstitution after alpha-beta-depleted transplantation in children. Trimming took 4 bases from V and 4 from J, leaving 10 bases between them. The CDR3 covers 12 residues. The germline CDR1 and CDR2 sequences are SQVTM and ANQGSEA.

The sequence was obtained from a male patient younger than 18 who had a stem cell transplant for acute lymphoblastic leukemia, so the T cells may come from the graft donor. Sequenced here: PBMCs, mostly from graft donor cells, sampled 180 days after TCRalphabeta/CD19-depleted stem cell transplant. The V gene is TRBV29-1, the J gene TRBJ1-2; the D gene is possibly TRBD1 (5 bases). The CDR3 region is CSVVVGVYGYTF. CDR3 sequence (DNA): TGCAGCGTTGTTGTGGGGGTCTATGGCTACACCTTC. Looking up the rest from reference TRBV29-1 and TRBJ1-2 gives the full variable domain: SAVISQKPSRDICQRGTSLTIQCQVDSQVTMMFWYRQQPGQSLTLIATANQGSEATYESGFVIDKFPISRPNLTFSTLTVSNMSPEDSSIYLCSVVVGVYGYTFGSGTRLTVV.